This T cell receptor (beta chain) is drawn from a study of T cell changes during pregnancy in multiple sclerosis. Only in-frame clones appear in the TCRdb table, and some are missing; sequencing was by immunoSEQ multiplex PCR. The sample contains approximately 31,000 clones, roughly nine tenths of which appear only once. The germline V gene has CDR1 LGHNA and CDR2 YSLEER. V lost 6 bases and J 1 base, leaving 15 bases between the germline ends. The CDR3 runs to 16 residues. Sequencing was performed on CD8+ T cells from peripheral blood mononuclear cells, taken in the second trimester of pregnancy. The chain has TRBV4-3 and TRBJ2-2; D possibly corresponds to TRBD2 (6 bases). The TCR was taken from a female donor with multiple sclerosis, enrolled in a pregnancy study. The CDR3 nucleotides read TGCGCCAGCAGATCCTCTCTAGCGTTGAACACCGGGGAGCTGTTTTTT. Translated: CASRSSLALNTGELFF.